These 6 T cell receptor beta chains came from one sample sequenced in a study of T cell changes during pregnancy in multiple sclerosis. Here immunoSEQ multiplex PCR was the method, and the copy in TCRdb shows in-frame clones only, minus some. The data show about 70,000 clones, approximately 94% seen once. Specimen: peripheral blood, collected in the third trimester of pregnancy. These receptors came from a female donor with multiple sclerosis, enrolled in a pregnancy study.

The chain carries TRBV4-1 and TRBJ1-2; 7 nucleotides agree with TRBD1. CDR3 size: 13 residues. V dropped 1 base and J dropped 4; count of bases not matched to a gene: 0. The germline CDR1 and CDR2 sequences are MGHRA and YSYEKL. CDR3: CASSQGTGYGYTF. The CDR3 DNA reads TGCGCCAGCAGCCAAGGGACAGGCTATGGCTACACCTTC.

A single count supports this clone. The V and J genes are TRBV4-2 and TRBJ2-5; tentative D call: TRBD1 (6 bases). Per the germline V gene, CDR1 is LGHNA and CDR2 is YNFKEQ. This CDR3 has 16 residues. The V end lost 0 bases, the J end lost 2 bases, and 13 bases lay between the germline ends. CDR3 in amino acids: CASSQEAGALQETQYF. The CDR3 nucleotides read TGTGCCAGCAGCCAAGAGGCAGGGGCTTTACAAGAGACCCAGTACTTC.

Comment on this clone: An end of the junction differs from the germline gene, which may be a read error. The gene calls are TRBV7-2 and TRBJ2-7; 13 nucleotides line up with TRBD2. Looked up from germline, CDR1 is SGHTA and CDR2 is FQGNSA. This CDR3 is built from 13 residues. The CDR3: CASSELAGGHSNF. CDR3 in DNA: TGTGCCAGCAGCGAACTAGCGGGGGGGCACTCGAACTTC.

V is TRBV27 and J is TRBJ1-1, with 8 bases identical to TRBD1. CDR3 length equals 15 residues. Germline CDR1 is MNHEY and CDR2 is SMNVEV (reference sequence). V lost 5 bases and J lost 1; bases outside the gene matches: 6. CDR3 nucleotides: TGTGCCAGCAGTACCCTACAGGGGGGGAACACTGAAGCTTTCTTT. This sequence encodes CASSTLQGGNTEAFF.

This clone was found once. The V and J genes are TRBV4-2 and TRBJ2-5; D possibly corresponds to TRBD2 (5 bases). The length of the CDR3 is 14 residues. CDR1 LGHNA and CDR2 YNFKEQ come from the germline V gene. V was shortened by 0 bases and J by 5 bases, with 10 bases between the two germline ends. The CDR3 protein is CASSQDPAVETQYF. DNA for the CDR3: TGTGCCAGCAGCCAAGATCCAGCGGTGGAGACCCAGTACTTC.

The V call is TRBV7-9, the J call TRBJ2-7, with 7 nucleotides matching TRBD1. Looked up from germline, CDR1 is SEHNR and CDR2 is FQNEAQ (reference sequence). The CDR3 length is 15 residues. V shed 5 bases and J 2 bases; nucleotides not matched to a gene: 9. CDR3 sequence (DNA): TGTGCCAGCAGCCGAAAGACAGGGATCACCTACGAGCAGTACTTC. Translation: CASSRKTGITYEQYF.